The 5 T cell receptor beta chains below come from one sample, sequenced in a study of cytomegalovirus exposure and HLA in healthy donors (dated by TCRdb to 2015 to 2018). Libraries came from the immunoSEQ multiplex PCR assay. A mixture of 60 forward primers for TCR Vbeta segments and 13 reverse primers for TCR Jbeta segments was used in the multiplex PCR. The table was pulled from immuneACCESS by TCRdb, which kept in-frame rearrangements only. Such tables lose some clones; where checked, under half of the loss comes from unresolved V genes, and the rest has no known cause. This sample comprises around 190,000 clones, approximately 79% of them detected only once. Together, the top ten hold less than 2% of the sample. Sequenced sample: PBMCs. Receptors originate from a woman aged 18-29 years in good health and CMV-seronegative.

V usage is TRBV6-1 and J usage is TRBJ1-6; D gene uncertain. Germline-derived CDR1 and CDR2 are MNHNS and SASEGT. CDR3 length equals 15 residues. Trimming pared 9 bases from V and 0 bases from J, leaving 12 bases between. CDR3 loop: CASMPASSYNSPLHF. CDR3 nucleotides: TGTGCCAGTATGCCCGCGAGCTCCTATAATTCACCCCTCCACTTT.

The V and J genes are TRBV7-2 and TRBJ2-7; weak D call: TRBD2 (6 bases). The CDR3 runs 14 residues. Germline V CDR1 and CDR2: SGHTA, FQGNSA. V gave up 5 bases and J gave up 3 bases, with 14 bases separating them. The CDR3 nucleotides read TGTGCCAGCAGCGTTAAGACTAGGAGCTACGAGCAGTACTTC. Its translation is CASSVKTRSYEQYF.

CDR3 coding DNA: TGTGCCAGCTCCCAGGGACTAGCGGGCACAGATACGCAGTATTTT. Protein sequence: CASSQGLAGTDTQYF. The V and J genes are TRBV18 and TRBJ2-3; TRBD2 matches at 11 bases. Germline V gene sequence: CDR1 KGHSH, CDR2 LQKENI. Trimming cost V 6 bases and J 1 base; bases outside gene matches: 3. The CDR3 is made up of 15 amino acids.

The V call is TRBV14, the J call TRBJ2-3, with D perhaps matching TRBD2 (5 bases). Per germline, CDR1 SGHDN and CDR2 FVKESK. The CDR3 loop spans 17 amino acids. V dropped 1 base and J dropped 2 bases, with 16 bases sitting between them. The CDR3 coding sequence is TGTGCCAGCAGCCAAGGGCCTGGCCCGGGAATCACAGATACGCAGTATTTT. Its protein is CASSQGPGPGITDTQYF.

The chain is built from TRBV29-1 and TRBJ2-1; possibly TRBD2 for D (6 bases). The CDR3 has 14 amino acids. From germline, CDR1 is SQVTM and CDR2 ANQGSEA. Trimming took 4 bases from V and 6 from J, leaving 16 bases between them. For the CDR3, the DNA is TGCAGCGTTGCTTGGTTGGACGGGGGCAATGAGCAGTTCTTC. It translates to CSVAWLDGGNEQFF.